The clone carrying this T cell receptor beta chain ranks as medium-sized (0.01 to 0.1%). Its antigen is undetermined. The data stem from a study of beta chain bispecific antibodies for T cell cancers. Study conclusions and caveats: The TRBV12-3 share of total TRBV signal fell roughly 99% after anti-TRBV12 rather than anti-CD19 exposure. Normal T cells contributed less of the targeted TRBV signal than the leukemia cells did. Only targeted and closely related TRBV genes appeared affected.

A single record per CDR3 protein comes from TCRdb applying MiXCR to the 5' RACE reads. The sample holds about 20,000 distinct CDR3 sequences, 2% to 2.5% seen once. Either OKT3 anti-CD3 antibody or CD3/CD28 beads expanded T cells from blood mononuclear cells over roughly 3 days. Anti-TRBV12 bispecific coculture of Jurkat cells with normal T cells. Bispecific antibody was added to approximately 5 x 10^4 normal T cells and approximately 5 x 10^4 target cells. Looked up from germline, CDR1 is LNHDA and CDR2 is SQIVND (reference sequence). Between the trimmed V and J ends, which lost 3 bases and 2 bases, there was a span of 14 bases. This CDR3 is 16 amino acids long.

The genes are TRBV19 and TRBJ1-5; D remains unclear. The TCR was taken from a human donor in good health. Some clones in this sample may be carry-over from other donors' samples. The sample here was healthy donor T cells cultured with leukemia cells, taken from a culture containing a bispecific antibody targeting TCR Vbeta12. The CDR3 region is CASSMGWSKGNQPQHF. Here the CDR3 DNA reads TGTGCCAGTAGTATGGGTTGGTCTAAGGGCAATCAGCCCCAGCATTTT.